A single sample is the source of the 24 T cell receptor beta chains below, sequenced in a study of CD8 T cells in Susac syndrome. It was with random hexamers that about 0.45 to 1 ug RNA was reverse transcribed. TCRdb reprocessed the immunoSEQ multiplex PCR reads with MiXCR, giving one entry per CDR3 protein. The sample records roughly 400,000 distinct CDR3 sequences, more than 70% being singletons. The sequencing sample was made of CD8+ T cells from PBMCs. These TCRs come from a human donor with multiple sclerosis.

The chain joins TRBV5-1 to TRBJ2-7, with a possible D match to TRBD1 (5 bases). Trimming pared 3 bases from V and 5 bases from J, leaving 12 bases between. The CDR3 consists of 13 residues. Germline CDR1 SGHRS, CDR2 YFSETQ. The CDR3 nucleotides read TGCGCCAGCAGCTCGATTTGGGGCAACGAGCAGTACTTC. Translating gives CASSSIWGNEQYF.

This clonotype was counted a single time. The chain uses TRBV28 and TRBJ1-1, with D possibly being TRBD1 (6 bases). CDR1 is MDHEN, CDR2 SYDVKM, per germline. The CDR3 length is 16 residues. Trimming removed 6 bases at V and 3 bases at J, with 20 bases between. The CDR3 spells CASSPWTDFGYTEAFF. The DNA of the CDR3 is TGTGCCAGCAGCCCTTGGACAGATTTTGGGTACACTGAAGCTTTCTTT.

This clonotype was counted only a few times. The CDR3: CASSLGGLSSYNSPLHF. The CDR3, as DNA: TGCGCCAGCAGCTTGGGGGGGCTTAGCTCCTATAATTCACCCCTCCACTTT. The chain links TRBV5-1 to TRBJ1-6; D may be TRBD1 (6 bases). From germline, CDR1 is SGHRS and CDR2 YFSETQ. The germline V and J ends were trimmed by 0 bases and 0 bases, with 10 bases remaining between them. The length of the CDR3 is 17 residues.

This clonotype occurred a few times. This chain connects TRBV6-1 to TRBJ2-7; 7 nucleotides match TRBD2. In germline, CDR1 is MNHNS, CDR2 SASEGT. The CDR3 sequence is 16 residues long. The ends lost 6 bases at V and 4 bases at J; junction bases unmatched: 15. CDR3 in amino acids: CASSPGRGGPIYEQYF. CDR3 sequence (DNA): TGTGCCAGCAGCCCAGGGAGGGGAGGGCCCATATACGAGCAGTACTTC.

The CDR3 loop is CASSPGVVEGDEQYF. CDR3 sequence (DNA): TGTGCCAGCAGTCCAGGGGTAGTTGAGGGTGACGAGCAGTACTTC. V gene TRBV7-9 combines with J gene TRBJ2-7; a possible D gene is TRBD1 (6 bases). The CDR3 has 15 amino acids. Trimming cost V 6 bases and J 5 bases, with 20 bases left between them. Looked up from germline, CDR1 is SEHNR and CDR2 is FQNEAQ (reference sequence).

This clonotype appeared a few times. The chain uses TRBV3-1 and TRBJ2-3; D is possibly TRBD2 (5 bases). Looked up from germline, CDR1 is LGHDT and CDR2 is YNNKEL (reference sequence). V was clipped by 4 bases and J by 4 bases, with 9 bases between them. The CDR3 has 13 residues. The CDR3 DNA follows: TGTGCCAGCAGCCCGGCTAGCCCAGATACGCAGTATTTT. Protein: CASSPASPDTQYF.

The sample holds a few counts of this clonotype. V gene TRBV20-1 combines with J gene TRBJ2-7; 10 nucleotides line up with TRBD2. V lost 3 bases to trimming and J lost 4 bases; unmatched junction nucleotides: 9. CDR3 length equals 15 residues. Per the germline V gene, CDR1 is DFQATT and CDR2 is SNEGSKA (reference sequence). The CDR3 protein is CSASPNPSGSYEQYF. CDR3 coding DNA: TGCAGTGCTAGCCCTAACCCTAGCGGGAGTTACGAGCAGTACTTC.

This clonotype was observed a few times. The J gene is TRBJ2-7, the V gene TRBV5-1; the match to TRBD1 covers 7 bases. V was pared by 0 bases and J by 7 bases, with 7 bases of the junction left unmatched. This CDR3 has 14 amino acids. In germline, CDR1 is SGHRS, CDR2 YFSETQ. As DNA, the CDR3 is TGCGCCAGCAGCTTGGAAACAGGGGTAGAGGAGCAGTACTTC. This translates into CASSLETGVEEQYF.

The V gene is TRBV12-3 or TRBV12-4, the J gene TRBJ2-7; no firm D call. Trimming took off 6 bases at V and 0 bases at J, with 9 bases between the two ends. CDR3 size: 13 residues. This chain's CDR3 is CASSDMSSYEQYF. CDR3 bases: TGTGCCAGCAGCGACATGAGCTCCTACGAGCAGTACTTC.

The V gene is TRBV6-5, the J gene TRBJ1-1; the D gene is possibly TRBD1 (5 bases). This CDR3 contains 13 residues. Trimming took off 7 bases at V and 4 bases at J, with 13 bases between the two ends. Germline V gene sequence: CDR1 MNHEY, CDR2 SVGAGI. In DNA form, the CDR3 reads TGTGCCAGCACCCCGGGGGGGACCACTGAAGCTTTCTTT. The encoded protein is CASTPGGTTEAFF.

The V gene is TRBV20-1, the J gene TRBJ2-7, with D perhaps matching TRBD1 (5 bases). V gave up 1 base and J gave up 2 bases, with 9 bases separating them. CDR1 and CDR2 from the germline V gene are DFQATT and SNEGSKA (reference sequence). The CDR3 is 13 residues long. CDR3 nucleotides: TGCAGTGCTAGAGCAGGGTCCCCCTACGAGCAGTACTTC. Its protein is CSARAGSPYEQYF.

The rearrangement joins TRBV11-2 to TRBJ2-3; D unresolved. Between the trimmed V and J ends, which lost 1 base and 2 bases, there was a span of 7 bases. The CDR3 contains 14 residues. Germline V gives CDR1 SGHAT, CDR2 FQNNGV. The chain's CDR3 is CASSLGGYTDTQYF. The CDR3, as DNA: TGTGCCAGCAGCTTAGGCGGCTACACAGATACGCAGTATTTT.

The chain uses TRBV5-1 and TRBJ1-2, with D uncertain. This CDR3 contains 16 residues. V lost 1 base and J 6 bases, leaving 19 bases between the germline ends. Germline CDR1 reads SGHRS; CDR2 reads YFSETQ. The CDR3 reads CASSLRIAGVLDGYTF. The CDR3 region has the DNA TGCGCCAGCAGCTTGCGAATAGCCGGGGTTCTAGATGGCTACACCTTC.

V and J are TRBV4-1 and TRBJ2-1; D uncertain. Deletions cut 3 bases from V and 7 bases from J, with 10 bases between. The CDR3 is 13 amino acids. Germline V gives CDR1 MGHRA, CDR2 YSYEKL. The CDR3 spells CASSQVFGNEQFF. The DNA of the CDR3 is TGCGCCAGCAGCCAGGTATTCGGGAATGAGCAGTTCTTC.

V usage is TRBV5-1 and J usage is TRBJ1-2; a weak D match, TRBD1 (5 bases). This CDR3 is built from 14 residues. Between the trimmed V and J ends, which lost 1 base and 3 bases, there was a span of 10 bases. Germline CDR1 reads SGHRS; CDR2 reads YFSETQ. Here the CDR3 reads CASSLRGVDYGYTF. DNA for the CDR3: TGCGCCAGCAGCTTGCGGGGGGTTGACTATGGCTACACCTTC.

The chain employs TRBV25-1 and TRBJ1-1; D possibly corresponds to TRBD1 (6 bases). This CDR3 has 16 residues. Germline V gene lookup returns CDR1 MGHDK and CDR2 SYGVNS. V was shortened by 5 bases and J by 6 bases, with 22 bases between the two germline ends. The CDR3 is CASSLRDTLTTPEAFF. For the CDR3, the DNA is TGTGCCAGCAGTCTCCGGGACACCCTCACCACTCCTGAAGCTTTCTTT.

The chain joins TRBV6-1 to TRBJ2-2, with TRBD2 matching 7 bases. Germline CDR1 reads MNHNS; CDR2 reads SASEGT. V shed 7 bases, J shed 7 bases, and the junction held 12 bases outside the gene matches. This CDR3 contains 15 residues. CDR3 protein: CASKPLAGVSGELFF. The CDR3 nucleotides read TGTGCCAGCAAACCGTTGGCGGGGGTTAGCGGGGAGCTGTTTTTT.

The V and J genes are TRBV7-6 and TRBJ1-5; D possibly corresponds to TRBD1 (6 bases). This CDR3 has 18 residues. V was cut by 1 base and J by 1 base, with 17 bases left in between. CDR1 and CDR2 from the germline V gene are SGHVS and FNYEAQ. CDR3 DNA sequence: TGTGCCAGCAGCTTAGGCCACAGGGATCCGTCGAGCAATCAGCCCCAGCATTTT. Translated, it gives CASSLGHRDPSSNQPQHF.

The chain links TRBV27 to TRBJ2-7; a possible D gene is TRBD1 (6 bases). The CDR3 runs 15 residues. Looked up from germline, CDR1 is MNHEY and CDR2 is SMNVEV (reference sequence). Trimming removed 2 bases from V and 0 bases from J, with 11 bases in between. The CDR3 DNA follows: TGTGCCAGCAGTTTACAGGGGATCAGCTCCTACGAGCAGTACTTC. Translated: CASSLQGISSYEQYF.

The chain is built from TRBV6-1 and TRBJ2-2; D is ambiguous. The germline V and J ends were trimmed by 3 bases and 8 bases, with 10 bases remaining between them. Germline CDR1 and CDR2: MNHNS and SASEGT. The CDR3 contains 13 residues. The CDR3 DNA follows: TGTGCCAGCAGTGATCTTTATGTTGGGGAGCTGTTTTTT. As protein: CASSDLYVGELFF.

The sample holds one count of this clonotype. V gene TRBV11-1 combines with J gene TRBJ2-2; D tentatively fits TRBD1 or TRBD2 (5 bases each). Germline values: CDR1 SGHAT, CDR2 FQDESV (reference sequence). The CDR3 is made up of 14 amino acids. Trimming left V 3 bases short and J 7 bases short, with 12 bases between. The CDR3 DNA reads TGTGCCAGCAGCTTGGGGGTTGGAGACGGGGAGCTGTTTTTT. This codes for CASSLGVGDGELFF.

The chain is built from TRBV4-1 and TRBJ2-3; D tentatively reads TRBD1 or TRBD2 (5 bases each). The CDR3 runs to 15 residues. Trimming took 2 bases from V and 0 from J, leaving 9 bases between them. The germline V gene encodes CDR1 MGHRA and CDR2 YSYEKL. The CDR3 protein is CASSQTGPSTDTQYF. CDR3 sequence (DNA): TGCGCCAGCAGCCAAACGGGACCTAGCACAGATACGCAGTATTTT.

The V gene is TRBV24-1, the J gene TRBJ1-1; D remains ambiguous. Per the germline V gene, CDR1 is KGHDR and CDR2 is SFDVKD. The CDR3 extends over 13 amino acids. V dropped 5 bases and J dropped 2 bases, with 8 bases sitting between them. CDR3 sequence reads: CATSAGVNTEAFF. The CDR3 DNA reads TGTGCCACCAGTGCAGGCGTTAACACTGAAGCTTTCTTT.

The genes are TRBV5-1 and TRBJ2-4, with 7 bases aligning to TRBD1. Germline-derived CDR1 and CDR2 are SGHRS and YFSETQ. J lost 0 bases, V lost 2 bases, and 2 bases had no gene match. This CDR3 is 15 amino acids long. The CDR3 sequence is CASSLWTGAKNIQYF. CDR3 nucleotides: TGCGCCAGCAGCTTATGGACAGGAGCCAAAAACATTCAGTACTTC.